The 26 T cell receptor beta chains given below trace back to one sample, sequenced in a study of blood T cells in healthy people across ages. The authors ran a second PCR of 7 to 11 cycles using a sample-barcoded 5' primer and a J-beta primer mix. TCRdb independently ran MiXCR on the 5' RACE reads; one entry per CDR3 protein. The sample includes some 700,000 distinct CDR3 sequences, 22% of them seen just once. Sequencing input: blood. These receptors were taken from an older man in good health.

This clonotype was recorded a few times. CDR3 nucleotides: TGTGCCAGCAGCCGGGACAGGGGCGCCTACAATGAGCAGTTCTTC. Translating gives CASSRDRGAYNEQFF. The chain links TRBV6-5 to TRBJ2-1, with TRBD1 matching 10 bases. V was pared by 6 bases and J by 2 bases, with 4 bases of the junction left unmatched. CDR1 is MNHEY and CDR2 is SVGAGI in the germline V gene. The CDR3 is 15 amino acids.

The J gene is TRBJ1-3, the V gene TRBV28, with 9 bases matching TRBD1. V lost 2 bases to trimming and J lost 4 bases; unmatched junction nucleotides: 12. The CDR3 has 18 amino acids. Germline CDR1 is MDHEN and CDR2 is SYDVKM. This CDR3 reads CASSLHTPGQGIGNTIYF. Written as DNA, the CDR3 is TGTGCCAGCAGTTTACATACTCCGGGACAGGGAATCGGAAACACCATATATTTT.

This sequence joins TRBV29-1 and TRBJ1-1; possibly TRBD1 for D (6 bases). The V end was cut by 7 bases, the J end by 6 bases, with 15 bases between. This CDR3 comprises 12 residues. Germline CDR1 and CDR2: SQVTM and ANQGSEA. In nucleotides, the CDR3 is TGCAGCGCTTTACAGGGTTTATCTGAAGCTTTCTTT. Translated, it gives CSALQGLSEAFF.

Notes on this clonotype: One junction end does not reproduce the germline sequence, and a read error may be involved. The chain joins TRBV29-1 to TRBJ1-4, with D uncertain. From germline, CDR1 is SQVTM and CDR2 ANQGSEA. There are 13 residues in the CDR3. CDR3 in DNA: TGCAGCGTATCGACTAGTACCCATGAAACACTGTTTTTT. It specifies CSVSTSTHETLFF.

The rearrangement links TRBV30 to TRBJ1-2, with D tentatively TRBD1 (5 bases). V dropped 1 base and J dropped 0 bases, with 9 bases sitting between them. Germline CDR1 GTSNPN, CDR2 SVGIG (reference sequence). The CDR3 has 14 residues. CDR3 sequence (DNA): TGTGCCTGGAGTGGCTGGGGCTCTAACTATGGCTACACCTTC. Translation gives CAWSGWGSNYGYTF. Filled out from reference TRBV30 and TRBJ1-2, the complete variable domain reads SQTIHQWPATLVQPVGSPLSLECTVEGTSNPNLYWYRQAAGRGLQLLFYSVGIGQISSEVPQNLSASRPQDRQFILSSKKLLLSDSGFYLCAWSGWGSNYGYTFGSGTRLTVV.

A word on this clonotype: This sequence may be a read error, since a much larger clone differs from it by one base. The J gene is TRBJ1-2, the V gene TRBV24-1; possible D gene TRBD1, 5 bases. The CDR3 has 14 residues. Trimming left V 3 bases short and J 4 bases short, with 11 bases between. Looked up from germline, CDR1 is KGHDR and CDR2 is SFDVKD. This CDR3 reads CATSDVPDSYGYTF. The CDR3 DNA reads TGTGCCACCAGTGATGTCCCAGACAGCTATGGCTACACCTTC.

This clonotype turned up a few times. The V and J genes are TRBV5-1 and TRBJ2-7, with no clear D. CDR1 is SGHRS, CDR2 YFSETQ, per germline. V dropped 0 bases and J dropped 4 bases, with 8 bases sitting between them. This CDR3 has 13 residues. The CDR3 DNA sequence: TGCGCCAGCAGCTTGGCACCGGAATACGAGCAGTACTTC. The encoded protein is CASSLAPEYEQYF.

This sequence joins TRBV12-3 or TRBV12-4 and TRBJ1-2, with 7 nucleotides matching TRBD1. This CDR3 region has 13 residues. J lost 7 bases, V lost 3 bases, and 5 bases had no gene match. CDR3 in DNA: TGTGCCAGCAGTTTGGAGGGGGCGGGTGGCTACACCTTC. It is translated as CASSLEGAGGYTF.

Details on this clonotype: Sequence at one end of the junction differs from germline and may be a read error. This chain connects TRBV7-3 to TRBJ2-2, with TRBD2 matching 10 bases. Germline values: CDR1 SGHTA, CDR2 FQGTGA. CDR3 length equals 16 residues. CDR3 DNA sequence: TGTGCCAGCAGCCCCCGACTAGCGGGTCTTACCGGGGAGATGTTTTTT. Protein product: CASSPRLAGLTGEMFF.

The rearrangement links TRBV12-3 or TRBV12-4 to TRBJ2-5, with 7 bases aligning to TRBD2. TRBJ2-1 matches the DNA end more closely, so the J call is doubtful. This CDR3 has 15 amino acids. The CDR3 spells CASRYPGLLHNEQFF. The CDR3 DNA follows: TGTGCCAGCAGATACCCGGGACTACTACACAATGAGCAGTTCTTC.

This clonotype was counted a few times. One end of the junction is discordant with germline, which a read error may explain. The rearrangement joins TRBV18 to TRBJ1-1, with D tentatively TRBD1 (6 bases). The CDR3 covers 13 residues. Germline CDR1 reads KGHSH; CDR2 reads LQKENI. Written as DNA, the CDR3 is TGTGCCAGCTCACCGATTGGACAGTCTGAGGCTTTCTTT. Its translation: CASSPIGQSEAFF.

This clonotype was counted at least ten times. The chain uses TRBV10-2 and TRBJ2-1, with TRBD1 identical over 7 bases. This CDR3 spans 15 amino acids. Trimming cost V 3 bases and J 4 bases; bases outside gene matches: 6. Germline V gene lookup returns CDR1 WSHSY and CDR2 SAAADI. Written as DNA, the CDR3 is TGCGCCAGCAGTGACGGCGCAGGGGGTTACAATGAGCAGTTCTTC. The encoded protein is CASSDGAGGYNEQFF.

In its sample, this clonotype was seen many times. V and J are TRBV11-2 and TRBJ2-7, with 9 bases fitting TRBD1. The germline V gene encodes CDR1 SGHAT and CDR2 FQNNGV. J was trimmed by 5 bases and V by 1 base; bases with no gene match: 9. The CDR3 has 16 residues. DNA of the CDR3: TGTGCCAGCAGCTTAGTAAGGTGGGACAGGGTAGACGAGCAGTACTTC. This codes for CASSLVRWDRVDEQYF.

The CDR3 DNA is TGTGCCAGCAGTAAGGTGTACTCCTACAATGAGCAGTTCTTC. Residues: CASSKVYSYNEQFF. The chain couples TRBV27 to TRBJ2-1; D gene uncertain. The CDR3 is made up of 14 amino acids. The germline V gene encodes CDR1 MNHEY and CDR2 SMNVEV (reference sequence). Trimming left V 5 bases short and J 0 bases short, with 8 bases between.

This clonotype was seen more than once but under ten times. The V gene is TRBV7-3, the J gene TRBJ1-1; D is possibly TRBD1 (5 bases). The CDR3 sequence is 16 residues long. CDR1 and CDR2 (germline): SGHTA, FQGTGA. Trimming shortened V by 1 base and J by 5 bases, and 17 bases separated the two germline ends. CDR3 sequence (DNA): TGTGCCAGCAGCTTAATGCTGGTGAAAAGGGGAACTGAAGCTTTCTTT. Protein sequence: CASSLMLVKRGTEAFF.

V is TRBV24-1 and J is TRBJ2-3, with D possibly TRBD1 on 5 matching bases. CDR3 length: 15 residues. V was clipped by 4 bases and J by 5 bases, with 15 bases between them. CDR1 is KGHDR and CDR2 is SFDVKD in the germline V gene. The CDR3 DNA follows: TGTGCCACCAGTGACGACAGTTTATTAGGAGATACGCAGTATTTT. Translating it yields CATSDDSLLGDTQYF.

This chain uses TRBV20-1 with TRBJ2-3; 11 bases line up with TRBD2. The V gene's germline CDR1 is DFQATT and CDR2 SNEGSKA (reference sequence). The CDR3 totals 15 residues. With V trimmed by 7 bases and J by 6 bases, 12 bases remained unmatched. CDR3: CSVHFSGGARDTQYF. CDR3 in DNA: TGCAGTGTTCACTTTAGCGGGGGGGCCAGGGATACGCAGTATTTT.

This clonotype was seen repeatedly, ten times or more. V and J are TRBV5-6 and TRBJ2-3; possibly TRBD2 for D (5 bases). Germline-derived CDR1 and CDR2 are SGHDT and YYEEEE. The CDR3 runs 15 residues. The V and J ends lost 7 bases and 1 base respectively, with 16 bases between them. The CDR3 spells CASGVTNWGTDTQYF. CDR3 DNA sequence: TGTGCCAGCGGCGTGACTAACTGGGGCACAGATACGCAGTATTTT.

The chain joins TRBV6-5 to TRBJ1-2; no definite D call. From germline, CDR1 is MNHEY and CDR2 SVGAGI. Trimming cost V 0 bases and J 7 bases, with 15 bases left between them. The CDR3 spans 15 residues. The CDR3 coding sequence is TGTGCCAGCAGTTACTCGAGTTCGGAGGGCGGTGGCTACACCTTC. Protein: CASSYSSSEGGGYTF.

This clonotype was counted ten times or more. CDR3 bases: TGTGCCAGCAGCCGCGACACACTCCCCTACAATGAGCAGTTCTTC. This encodes CASSRDTLPYNEQFF. The chain combines TRBV6-2 or TRBV6-3 with TRBJ2-1; D unresolved. Germline V CDR1 and CDR2: MNHEY, SVGEGT. Trimming shortened V by 6 bases and J by 2 bases, and 14 bases separated the two germline ends. This CDR3 is 15 amino acids long.

This clonotype was counted only a few times. The rearrangement joins TRBV6-4 to TRBJ2-2, with D maybe TRBD2 (5 bases). V shed 0 bases and J shed 4 bases, with 9 bases lying between them. Per germline, CDR1 MRHNA and CDR2 SNTAGT. The CDR3 is 15 residues long. CDR3 sequence (DNA): TGTGCCAGCAGTGACTCTGGTAGCGTCACCGGGGAGCTGTTTTTT. It encodes CASSDSGSVTGELFF.

This clonotype has only a few counts. The V and J genes are TRBV5-1 and TRBJ2-3; possibly TRBD1 for D (6 bases). V lost 3 bases and J 1 base, leaving 18 bases between the germline ends. The CDR3 extends over 17 amino acids. Germline V gene lookup returns CDR1 SGHRS and CDR2 YFSETQ. The CDR3 reads CASSSFMSGARTDTQYF. In DNA form, the CDR3 reads TGCGCCAGCAGCTCGTTTATGTCAGGGGCCCGCACAGATACGCAGTATTTT.

V is TRBV7-9 and J is TRBJ1-4, with a weak D call TRBD1 (6 bases). The V end was cut by 2 bases, the J end by 8 bases, with 15 bases between. The CDR3 loop spans 15 amino acids. The germline CDR1 and CDR2 sequences are SEHNR and FQNEAQ (reference sequence). The CDR3 region is CASSLSGGVAEKLFF. CDR3 bases: TGTGCCAGCAGCTTAAGTGGGGGCGTGGCAGAAAAACTGTTTTTT.

This clonotype has only a few counts. In DNA, the CDR3 is TGTGCCACCAGTGTTGGCGGGAGGGCCAAAGATACGCAGTATTTT. Encoded protein: CATSVGGRAKDTQYF. This sequence joins TRBV24-1 and TRBJ2-3, with 9 positions matching TRBD2. Germline V gene lookup returns CDR1 KGHDR and CDR2 SFDVKD. The CDR3 length is 15 residues. V dropped 5 bases and J dropped 5; count of bases not matched to a gene: 7.

The sample holds a few counts of this clonotype. The junction shows a germline mismatch at one end, possibly a read error. CDR3 nucleotide sequence: TGCGCCCGCAGCCAAGACGGGCAGGTAGCCTATGGCTACACCTTC. Translating it yields CARSQDGQVAYGYTF. The gene calls are TRBV4-1 and TRBJ1-2, with D unclear. Germline values: CDR1 MGHRA, CDR2 YSYEKL. The CDR3 extends over 15 amino acids.

This clonotype was counted only a few times. This rearrangement joins TRBV6-6 to TRBJ2-5; TRBD2 matches 7 bases. There are 14 residues in the CDR3. CDR1 is MNHNY, CDR2 SVGAGI, per germline (reference sequence). Trimming removed 6 bases from V and 4 bases from J; junction bases left unmatched: 8. CDR3 coding DNA: TGTGCCAGCAGCCGGGGAGGGGCAGGAGAGACCCAGTACTTC. It codes for CASSRGGAGETQYF.